One and the same sample provided the 8 T cell receptor beta chains below, sequenced in a study of T-cell memory formation after mild COVID-19. MiXCR, run by TCRdb on the 5' RACE reads, gives a single entry per CDR3 protein. Here the sample spans hundreds of thousands of distinct CDR3 sequences, about 16% being singletons. The sequenced sample was PBMCs or a T cell subset sorted from them (not recorded which). These receptors all stem from a man aged 18 to 35 who had mild COVID-19 (a few samples of this study predate the infection). Cell type and time point are not known.

This rearrangement joins TRBV9 to TRBJ1-1, with no clear D. Germline CDR1 reads SGDLS; CDR2 reads YYNGEE. Trimming pared 0 bases from V and 1 base from J, leaving 7 bases between. This CDR3 comprises 14 residues. This chain's CDR3 is CASSVEAGNTEAFF. The CDR3 DNA is TGTGCCAGCAGCGTAGAGGCGGGGAACACTGAAGCTTTCTTT.

This clonotype showed up just a few times. This chain links TRBV4-2 with TRBJ2-3, with a possible D match to TRBD2 (5 bases). This CDR3 region has 14 residues. From germline, CDR1 is LGHNA and CDR2 YNFKEQ. The V end lost 1 base, the J end lost 5 bases, and 10 bases lay between the germline ends. CDR3 bases: TGTGCCAGCAGCCAAGCCTCGGGGAGAGATACGCAGTATTTT. Translated: CASSQASGRDTQYF.

The chain uses TRBV7-9 and TRBJ2-1; perhaps TRBD1 as D (5 bases). CDR1 and CDR2 from the germline V gene are SEHNR and FQNEAQ (reference sequence). V shed 11 bases and J shed 2 bases, with 7 bases lying between them. This CDR3 region has 11 residues. The DNA for the CDR3 is TGTGCCGGGGCTCCCTACAATGAGCAGTTCTTC. Encoded protein: CAGAPYNEQFF. The full variable domain, in which reference TRBV7-9 and TRBJ2-1 provide the parts outside the CDR3, is DTGVSQNPRHKITKRGQNVTFRCDPISEHNRLYWYRQTLGQGPEFLTYFQNEAQLEKSRLLSDRFSAERPKGSFSTLEIQRTEQGDSAMYLCAGAPYNEQFFGPGTRLTVL.

This clonotype was picked up a small number of times. The J gene is TRBJ2-7, the V gene TRBV28; 8 nucleotides agree with TRBD1. V shed 6 bases, J shed 2 bases, and the junction held 9 bases outside the gene matches. The CDR3 length is 15 residues. CDR1 and CDR2 from the germline V gene are MDHEN and SYDVKM. The DNA of the CDR3 is TGTGCCAGCAGCCGACCCGGGACAGGCACCTACGAGCAGTACGTC. It yields the protein CASSRPGTGTYEQYV.

The V gene is TRBV24-1, the J gene TRBJ2-7; D is unclear. The V gene lost 7 bases and the J gene lost 7 bases, with 10 bases spanning the gap. The CDR3 loop spans 11 amino acids. Germline CDR1 reads KGHDR; CDR2 reads SFDVKD. CDR3 in DNA: TGTGCCACCAGAAGGTTCCAAGAGCAGTACGTC. This sequence encodes CATRRFQEQYV.

This clonotype was picked up a small number of times. The chain has TRBV7-2 and TRBJ1-1, with a tentative D call TRBD1 (6 bases). CDR3 length equals 16 residues. Germline lookup yields CDR1 SGHTA and CDR2 FQGNSA. V was clipped by 5 bases and J by 4 bases, with 20 bases between them. The CDR3 sequence: CASSPVRGRRSTEAFF. The CDR3 bases are TGTGCCAGCAGCCCCGTACGGGGGCGGAGGAGCACTGAAGCTTTCTTT.

A few counts support this clonotype. CDR3 in amino acids: CASSLQGEGNQPQHF. The CDR3 nucleotides are TGCGCCAGCAGCTTACAGGGTGAGGGCAATCAGCCCCAGCATTTT. The chain employs TRBV5-1 and TRBJ1-5, with D tentatively TRBD1 (6 bases). The V gene lost 2 bases and the J gene lost 2 bases, with 11 bases spanning the gap. The CDR3 runs 15 residues. Germline V gene sequence: CDR1 SGHRS, CDR2 YFSETQ. Looking up the rest from reference TRBV5-1 and TRBJ1-5 gives the full variable domain: KAGVTQTPRYLIKTRGQQVTLSCSPISGHRSVSWYQQTPGQGLQFLFEYFSETQRNKGNFPGRFSGRQFSNSRSEMNVSTLELGDSALYLCASSLQGEGNQPQHFGDGTRLSIL.

The chain combines TRBV4-2 with TRBJ2-7; 10 nucleotides align to TRBD1. The CDR3 has 14 residues. Trimming at V came to 4 bases and at J to 2 bases, leaving 2 bases not matched to a gene. Germline CDR1 is LGHNA and CDR2 is YNFKEQ. The CDR3 protein is CASSRGTGAYEQYF. CDR3 DNA sequence: TGTGCCAGCAGCCGAGGGACAGGGGCCTACGAGCAGTACTTC.